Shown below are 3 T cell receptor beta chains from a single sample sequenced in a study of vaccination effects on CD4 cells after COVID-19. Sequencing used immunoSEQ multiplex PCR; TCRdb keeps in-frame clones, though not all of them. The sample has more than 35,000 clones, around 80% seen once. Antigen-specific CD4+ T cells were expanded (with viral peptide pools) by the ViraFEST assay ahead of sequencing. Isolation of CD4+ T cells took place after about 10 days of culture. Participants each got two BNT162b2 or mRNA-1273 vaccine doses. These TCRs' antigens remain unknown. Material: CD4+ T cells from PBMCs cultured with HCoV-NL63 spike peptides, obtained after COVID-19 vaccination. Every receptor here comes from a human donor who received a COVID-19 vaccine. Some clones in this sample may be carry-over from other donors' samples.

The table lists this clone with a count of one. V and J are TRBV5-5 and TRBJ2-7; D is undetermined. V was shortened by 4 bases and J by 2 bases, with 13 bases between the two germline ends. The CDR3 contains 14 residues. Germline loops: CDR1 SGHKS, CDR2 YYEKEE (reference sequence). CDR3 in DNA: TGTGCCAGCAGCCCCTGGGCGGCGACCTACGAGCAGTACGTC. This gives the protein CASSPWAATYEQYV.

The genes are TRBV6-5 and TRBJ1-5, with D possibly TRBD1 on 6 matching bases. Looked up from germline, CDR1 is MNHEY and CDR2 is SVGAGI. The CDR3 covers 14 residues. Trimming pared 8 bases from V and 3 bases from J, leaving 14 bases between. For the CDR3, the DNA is TGTGCCAGCGGCACAGGGACCCCCAATCAGCCCCAGCATTTT. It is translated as CASGTGTPNQPQHF.

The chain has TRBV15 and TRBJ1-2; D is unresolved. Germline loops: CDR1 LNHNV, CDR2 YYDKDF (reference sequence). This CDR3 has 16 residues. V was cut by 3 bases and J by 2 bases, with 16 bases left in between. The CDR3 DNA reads TGTGCCACCAGCAGTCCGGGCCTAGGGTTGAACTATGGCTACACCTTC. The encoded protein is CATSSPGLGLNYGYTF.